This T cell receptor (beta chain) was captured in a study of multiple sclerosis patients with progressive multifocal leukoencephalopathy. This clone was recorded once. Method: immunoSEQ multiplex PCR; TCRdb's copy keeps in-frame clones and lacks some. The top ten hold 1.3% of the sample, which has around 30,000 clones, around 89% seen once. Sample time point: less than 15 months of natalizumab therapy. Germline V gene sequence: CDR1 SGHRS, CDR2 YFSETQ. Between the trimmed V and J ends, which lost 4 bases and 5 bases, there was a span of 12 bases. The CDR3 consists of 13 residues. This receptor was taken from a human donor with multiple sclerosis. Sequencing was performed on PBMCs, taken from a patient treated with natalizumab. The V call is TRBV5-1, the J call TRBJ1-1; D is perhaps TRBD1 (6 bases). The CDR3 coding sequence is TGCGCCAGCAGCATTTCCAGGGGAACTGAAGCTTTCTTT. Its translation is CASSISRGTEAFF. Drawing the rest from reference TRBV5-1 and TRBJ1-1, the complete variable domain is KAGVTQTPRYLIKTRGQQVTLSCSPISGHRSVSWYQQTPGQGLQFLFEYFSETQRNKGNFPGRFSGRQFSNSRSEMNVSTLELGDSALYLCASSISRGTEAFFGQGTRLTVV.